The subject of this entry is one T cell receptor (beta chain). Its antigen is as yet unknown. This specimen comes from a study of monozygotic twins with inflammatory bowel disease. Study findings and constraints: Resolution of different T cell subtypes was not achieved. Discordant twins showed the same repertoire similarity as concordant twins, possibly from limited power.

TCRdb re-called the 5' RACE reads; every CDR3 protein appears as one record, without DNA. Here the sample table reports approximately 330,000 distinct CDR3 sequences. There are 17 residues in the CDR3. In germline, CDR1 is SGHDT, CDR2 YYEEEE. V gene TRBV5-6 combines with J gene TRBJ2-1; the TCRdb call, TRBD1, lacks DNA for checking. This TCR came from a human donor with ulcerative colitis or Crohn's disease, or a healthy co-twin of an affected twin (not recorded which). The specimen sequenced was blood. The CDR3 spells CASSSPKDRGTGNEQFF.